This T cell receptor (beta chain) derives from a study of identical twins. Losses at the gene ends were 5 bases for V and 1 base for J; bases not matched to a gene: 4. The CDR3 contains 15 residues. CDR1 is LNHNV and CDR2 is YYDKDF in the germline V gene (reference sequence). This clonotype has at least ten counts. TCRdb reprocessed the 5' RACE reads via MiXCR and lists one record per CDR3 protein. Of under 300,000 distinct CDR3 sequences listed, 6.5% to 8% are singletons. These records were also assigned to another study, of T cells expressing NK-cell markers. That source reports: The share of CD8+ T cells held by dominant NKG2C+ clonotypes was about 1.0-8% in roughly 6 donors.

The V gene is TRBV15, the J gene TRBJ2-3; 9 nucleotides align to TRBD2. This TCR came from a woman aged 18-30 years in good health. Sequenced input: CD8+ T cells sorted from blood. Here the CDR3 reads CATSLAGTGTDTQYF. The DNA for the CDR3 is TGTGCCACCAGCCTAGCGGGGACCGGCACAGATACGCAGTATTTT. Using reference TRBV15 and TRBJ2-3 for the parts outside the CDR3, the full variable domain is DAMVIQNPRYQVTQFGKPVTLSCSQTLNHNVMYWYQQKSSQAPKLLFHYYDKDFNNEADTPDNFQSRRPNTSFCFLDIRSPGLGDTAMYLCATSLAGTGTDTQYFGPGTRLTVL.